These T cell receptor beta chains were read from a single sample in a study of cytomegalovirus exposure and HLA in healthy donors. Only in-frame clones appear in the TCRdb table, and some are missing; sequencing was by immunoSEQ multiplex PCR. The sample lists approximately 98,000 clones; approximately 79% were seen once. Sequences were obtained from PBMCs. All receptors derive from a male donor in good health and CMV-seronegative. Both conserved end residues are part of each CDR3. The order of the fields is D gene, clone size, J gene, V gene, CDR3 DNA, CDR3 protein. D genes are given only for firm matches. Rows give clone size only sometimes, using once, few, many, or a class for an expanded clone.

>TRBD1|few|TRBJ1-2|TRBV2
TGTGCCAGCATCGGAACGGACAGGGTGTCACGGGGCTACACCTTC
CASIGTDRVSRGYTF
>TRBD1|few|TRBJ1-5|TRBV19
TGTGCCAGTAGCACCGGGACAGGCAATCAGCCCCAGCATTTT
CASSTGTGNQPQHF
>TRBD1|-|TRBJ1-1|TRBV4-1
TGCGCCAGCAGCCCACAGGGACAGCTGAACACTGAAGCTTTCTTT
CASSPQGQLNTEAFF
>-|once|TRBJ1-2|TRBV25-1
TGTGCCAGCAGTTCGCAGGTCTATGGCTACACCTTC
CASSSQVYGYTF
>-|-|TRBJ2-3|TRBV30
TGTGCCTGGAGTGTACCCGGAGATACGCAGTATTTT
CAWSVPGDTQYF
>TRBD2|-|TRBJ2-7|TRBV19
TGTGCCAGTAGTATCTCTCTAGCGGGTTCCTACGAGCAGTACTTC
CASSISLAGSYEQYF
>-|few|TRBJ1-3|TRBV7-2
TGTGCCAGCAGCTCCGTCCGACAGGCACCCATTGGAAACACCATATATTTT
CASSSVRQAPIGNTIYF
>-|-|TRBJ1-1|TRBV9
TGTGCCAGCAGCGTAGTAGAGGCCGTTGGGACTGAAGCTTTCTTT
CASSVVEAVGTEAFF
>-|-|TRBJ1-2|TRBV6-5
TGTGCCAGCAGTTACGGGGGGAACGGCTACACCTTC
CASSYGGNGYTF
>-|-|TRBJ2-1|TRBV6-6
TGTGCCAGCAGCCCTAGGGGGGAGCAGTTCTTC
CASSPRGEQFF
>TRBD2|-|TRBJ2-3|TRBV27
TGTGCCAGCAGCTTCTGGGGACTAGCGGGAGGCTCCTTCCCAGATACGCAGTATTTT
CASSFWGLAGGSFPDTQYF
>TRBD2|-|TRBJ2-3|TRBV6-4
TGTGCCAGCAGTGAGGCGGGAGGGCGCACAGATACGCAGTATTTT
CASSEAGGRTDTQYF
>-|-|TRBJ2-5|TRBV11-2
TGTGCCAGCAGCTTAGGACTACCAGAAGAGACCCAGTACTTC
CASSLGLPEETQYF
>-|-|TRBJ2-5|TRBV5-6
TGTGCCAGCAGCTCTACTCAGGGCGGTGAGACCCAGTACTTC
CASSSTQGGETQYF
>-|-|TRBJ2-7|TRBV10-3
TGTGCCATCAGTGATGGAGGGGCCGCGCTCTCCTACGAGCAGTACTTC
CAISDGGAALSYEQYF
>-|-|TRBJ2-7|TRBV5-6
TGTGCCAGCAGCCGTGGGGAGTACTACGAGCAGTACTTC
CASSRGEYYEQYF
>-|-|TRBJ2-1|TRBV5-1
TGCGCCAGCAGCTTGGACCGACTAACCAAGGGGAGGTACAATGAGCAGTTCTTC
CASSLDRLTKGRYNEQFF
>-|-|TRBJ2-6|TRBV10-3
TGTGCCATCAGTCAAGCTCTCCTGGGGGGGGCGCGGGGGGCCAACGTCCTGACTTTC
CAISQALLGGARGANVLTF
>TRBD2|-|TRBJ2-7|TRBV7-2
TGTGCCAGCAGCGCCGGACTAGCGGGAGGGCCGGGTAGGGACGAGCAGTACTTC
CASSAGLAGGPGRDEQYF
>TRBD2|few|TRBJ2-2|TRBV7-3
TGTGCCAGCAGCTCATCTCTAGCGGGTGCGAACACCGGGGAGCTGTTTTTT
CASSSSLAGANTGELFF